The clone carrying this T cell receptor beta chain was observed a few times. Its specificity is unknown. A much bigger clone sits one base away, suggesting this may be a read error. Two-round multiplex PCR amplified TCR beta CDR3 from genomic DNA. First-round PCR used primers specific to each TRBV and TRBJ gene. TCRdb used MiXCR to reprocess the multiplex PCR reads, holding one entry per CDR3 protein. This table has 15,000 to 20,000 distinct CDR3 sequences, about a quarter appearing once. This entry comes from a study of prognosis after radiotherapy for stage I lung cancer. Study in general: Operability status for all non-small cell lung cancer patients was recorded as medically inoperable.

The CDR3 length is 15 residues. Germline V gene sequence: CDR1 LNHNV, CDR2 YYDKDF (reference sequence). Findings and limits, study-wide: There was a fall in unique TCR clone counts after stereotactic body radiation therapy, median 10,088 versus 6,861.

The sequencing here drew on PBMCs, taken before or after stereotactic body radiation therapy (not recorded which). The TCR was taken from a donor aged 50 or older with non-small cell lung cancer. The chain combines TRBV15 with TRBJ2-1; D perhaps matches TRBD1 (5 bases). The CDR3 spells CATSRQKGSYNEQLF. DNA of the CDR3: TGTGCCACCAGCAGACAGAAGGGGTCCTACAATGAGCAGCTCTTC.